The rows below give T cell receptor beta chains drawn from one sample of a study of CD8+ T cells in alopecia areata. Clones were read by immunoSEQ multiplex PCR, and TCRdb kept only the in-frame ones, dropping some. The data contain 150,000 to 250,000 clones, around 56% of them singletons. The sequencing used CD4+ T cells sorted from blood, collected at week 4, from a patient treated with tofacitinib. The receptors come from a human donor with alopecia areata. Each CDR3 is given with its conserved first and last residue.

v_gene: TRBV30
CDR3aa: CAWTPDGWKARSYEQYF

v_gene: TRBV6-5
CDR3aa: CASRPQGNNQETQYF

v_gene: TRBV30
CDR3aa: CAWSTTGDNQPQHF

v_gene: TRBV6-6
CDR3aa: CASSPRDSTDTQYF

v_gene: TRBV28
CDR3aa: CASSAGGREQYF

v_gene: TRBV18
CDR3aa: CASSSGQGSSYEQYF

v_gene: TRBV6-5
CDR3aa: CASFPRTSYGYTF

v_gene: TRBV7-9
CDR3aa: CASSPLPHRGGNDYGYTF

v_gene: TRBV30
CDR3aa: CAWSVDRGNTIYF

v_gene: TRBV9
CDR3aa: CASSVGYRDRNEQYF

v_gene: TRBV2
CDR3aa: CASTGQASGVTGELFF

v_gene: TRBV13
CDR3aa: CASSLVPGEEYEQYF

v_gene: TRBV30
CDR3aa: CAWSETYDTQYF

v_gene: TRBV5-1
CDR3aa: CASCFGTGAYNEQFF

v_gene: TRBV7-2
CDR3aa: CASSLKGTAYNGYTF

v_gene: TRBV25-1
CDR3aa: CASSARGREGYGYTF

v_gene: TRBV18
CDR3aa: CASCRDRKETQYF

v_gene: TRBV30
CDR3aa: CAWSVRSTDTQYF

v_gene: TRBV28
CDR3aa: CASSIRQEAFF

v_gene: TRBV7-8
CDR3aa: CASSFGRAEKLFF